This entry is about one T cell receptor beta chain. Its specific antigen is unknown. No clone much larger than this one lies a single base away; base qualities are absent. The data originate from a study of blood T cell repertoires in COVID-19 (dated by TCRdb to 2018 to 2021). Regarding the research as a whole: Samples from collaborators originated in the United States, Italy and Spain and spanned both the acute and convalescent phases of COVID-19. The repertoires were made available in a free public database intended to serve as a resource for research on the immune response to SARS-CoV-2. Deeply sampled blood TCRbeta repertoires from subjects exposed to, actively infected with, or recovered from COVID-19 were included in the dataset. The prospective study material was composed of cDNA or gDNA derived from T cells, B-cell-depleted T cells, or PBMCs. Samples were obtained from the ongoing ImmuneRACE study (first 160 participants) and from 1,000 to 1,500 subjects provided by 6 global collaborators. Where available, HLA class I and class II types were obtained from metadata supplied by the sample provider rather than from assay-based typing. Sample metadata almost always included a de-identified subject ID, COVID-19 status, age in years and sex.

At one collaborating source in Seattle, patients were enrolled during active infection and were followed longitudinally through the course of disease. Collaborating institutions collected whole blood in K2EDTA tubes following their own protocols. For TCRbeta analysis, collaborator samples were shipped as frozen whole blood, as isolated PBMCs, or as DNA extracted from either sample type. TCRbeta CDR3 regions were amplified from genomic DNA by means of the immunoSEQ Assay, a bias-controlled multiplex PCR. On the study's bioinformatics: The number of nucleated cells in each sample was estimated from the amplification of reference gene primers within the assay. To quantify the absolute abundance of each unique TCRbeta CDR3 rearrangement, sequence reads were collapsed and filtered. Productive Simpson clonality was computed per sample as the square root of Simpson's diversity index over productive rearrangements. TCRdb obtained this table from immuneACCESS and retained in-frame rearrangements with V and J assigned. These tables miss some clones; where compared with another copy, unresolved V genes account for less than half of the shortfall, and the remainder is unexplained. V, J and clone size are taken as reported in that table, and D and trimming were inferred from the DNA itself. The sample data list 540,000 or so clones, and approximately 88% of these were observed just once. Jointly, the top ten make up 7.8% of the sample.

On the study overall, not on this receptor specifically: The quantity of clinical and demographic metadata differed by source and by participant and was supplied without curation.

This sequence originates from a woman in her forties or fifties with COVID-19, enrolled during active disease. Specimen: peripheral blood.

DNA sequence: TGTGCCAGCAGCAAATCGGTGACAGGGAGGCATTACGAGCAGTACTTC. Translated, this gives CASSKSVTGRHYEQYF. This receptor chain uses TRBV21-1 and TRBJ2-7; the DNA was not used to check the table's D call, TRBD1. TRBV21-1 is flagged as a pseudogene. Measured from the cysteine to the phenylalanine, the CDR3 is 16 residues long. Only the CDR3 region is kept as DNA, spanning 48 bases read in frame from base 1.